This is a list of T cell receptor beta chains from one sample in a study of T cell responses to AZD1222 COVID-19 vaccine. This table comes from immunoSEQ multiplex PCR, and its TCRdb copy is limited to in-frame clones, with some not included. The profile shows about 140,000 clones, 92% of them singletons. The starting material was peripheral blood, obtained on day 0 of AZD1222 vaccination. These receptors came from an adult in good health. CDR3s include the opening cysteine and the closing phenylalanine or tryptophan. A D gene is named only where the DNA matches it firmly. The listing skips clone size in some rows; elsewhere it reads once, few, many or a size class.

>TRBD1|TRBV3-1/TRBV3-2|TRBJ1-1|once
CASSLRQGPQNTEAFF
TGTGCCAGCAGCCTCCGACAGGGACCCCAGAACACTGAAGCTTTCTTT
>-|TRBV15|TRBJ1-2|-
CATSRAHIGTDPVGYTF
TGTGCCACCAGCAGAGCTCACATTGGAACAGATCCGGTTGGCTACACCTTC
>TRBD1|TRBV5-1|TRBJ2-3|-
CASSFRPGGDSTDTQYF
TGCGCCAGCAGCTTCAGGCCAGGGGGCGATAGCACAGATACGCAGTATTTT
>-|TRBV5-1|TRBJ2-1|-
CASSLARELNEQFF
TGCGCCAGCAGCCTGGCGAGGGAACTCAATGAGCAGTTCTTC
>-|TRBV19|TRBJ1-1|-
CASRGRTTMNTEAFF
TGTGCCAGTAGAGGACGGACGACAATGAACACTGAAGCTTTCTTT
>-|TRBV5-1|TRBJ2-7|-
CASSLGPAGEQYF
TGCGCCAGCAGCTTGGGCCCCGCAGGGGAGCAGTACTTC
>TRBD2|TRBV7-6|TRBJ2-7|-
CASSPDPGLAGVRYEQYF
TGTGCCAGCAGCCCAGATCCGGGACTAGCGGGAGTAAGATACGAGCAGTACTTC
>-|TRBV18|TRBJ1-3|-
CASSDGNTIYF
TGTGCCAGCTCGGACGGAAACACCATATATTTT
>-|TRBV6-5|TRBJ2-5|-
CASRGMTFQETQYF
TGTGCCAGCAGGGGGATGACGTTCCAAGAGACCCAGTACTTC
>TRBD1|TRBV19|TRBJ1-5|-
CASSPGRGPRIAQHF
TGTGCCAGTAGCCCGGGCAGGGGGCCACGTATAGCCCAGCATTTT
>TRBD2|TRBV7-2|TRBJ2-1|-
CASSLRRGSSYNEQFF
TGTGCCAGCAGCTTACGGCGGGGGAGCTCCTACAATGAGCAGTTCTTC
>TRBD2|TRBV5-4|TRBJ2-3|-
CASSSPFGLAGVITDTQYF
TGTGCCAGCAGCTCCCCCTTTGGACTAGCGGGAGTGATCACAGATACGCAGTATTTT
>-|TRBV5-4|TRBJ2-1|-
CASSPVSSLPSTYNEQFF
TGTGCCAGCAGCCCCGTTAGTAGCTTGCCAAGCACCTACAATGAGCAGTTCTTC
>TRBD1|TRBV20-1|TRBJ2-2|once
CSASDGQGNTGELFF
TGCAGTGCTAGTGACGGACAGGGGAACACCGGGGAGCTGTTTTTT
>TRBD1|TRBV5-4|TRBJ1-5|-
CASSPGTGQGQPQHF
TGTGCCAGCAGTCCCGGGACAGGGCAGGGACAGCCCCAGCATTTT
>-|TRBV30|TRBJ2-1|-
CAWWSGNEQFF
TGTGCCTGGTGGAGCGGCAATGAGCAGTTCTTC
>-|TRBV4-3|TRBJ2-1|-
CASSQESWYLYNEQFF
TGCGCCAGCAGCCAAGAAAGCTGGTATCTCTACAATGAGCAGTTCTTC
>-|TRBV19|TRBJ1-6|-
CASSMKAGLGSSYNSPLHF
TGTGCCAGTAGTATGAAAGCGGGACTGGGAAGCTCCTATAATTCACCCCTCCACTTT
>-|TRBV15|TRBJ1-1|once
CATSRPRHGEAFF
TGTGCCACCAGCAGACCAAGGCACGGTGAAGCTTTCTTT
>-|TRBV5-6|TRBJ2-5|-
CASSFRETQYF
TGTGCCAGCAGCTTTCGGGAGACCCAGTACTTC
>TRBD1|TRBV5-5|TRBJ1-2|-
CASSITGEDGYTF
TGTGCCAGCAGCATCACAGGGGAGGACGGCTACACCTTC
>-|TRBV11-2|TRBJ1-2|once
CASSPTQGLPSGYTF
TGTGCCAGCAGCCCAACTCAGGGACTTCCTAGCGGCTACACCTTC
>-|TRBV7-6|TRBJ1-6|-
CASSLVESNSPLHF
TGTGCCAGCAGCTTAGTAGAGAGTAATTCACCCCTCCACTTT
>TRBD1|TRBV3-1/TRBV3-2|TRBJ1-1|-
CASSQDRGSSLNTEAFF
TGTGCCAGCAGCCAAGACAGGGGGAGTAGCTTGAACACTGAAGCTTTCTTT
>TRBD1|TRBV4-1|TRBJ1-5|-
CASSQGDRGIQPQHF
TGCGCCAGCAGCCAGGGGGACAGGGGGATTCAGCCCCAGCATTTT
>-|TRBV18|TRBJ1-6|few
CASSPQGGSNSPLHF
TGTGCCAGCTCACCACAGGGGGGTTCTAATTCACCCCTCCACTTT
>-|TRBV5-1|TRBJ2-2|-
CASSGTPTSSNTGELFF
TGCGCCAGCAGCGGGACCCCGACCAGCTCGAACACCGGGGAGCTGTTTTTT
>TRBD2|TRBV4-1|TRBJ2-7|-
CASSQGLAGGPYHEQYF
TGCGCCAGCAGCCAGGGACTAGCGGGAGGTCCCTACCACGAGCAGTACTTC
>-|TRBV5-6|TRBJ2-4|-
CASSLGLRDPRGNIQYF
TGTGCCAGCAGCTTAGGCCTCCGGGACCCTCGAGGTAACATTCAGTACTTC
>-|TRBV6-2/TRBV6-3|TRBJ2-3|-
CASSTTHSATDTQYF
TGTGCCAGCAGTACTACGCACAGTGCTACAGATACGCAGTATTTT
>-|TRBV5-4|TRBJ1-2|-
CASSFMGESNYGYTF
TGTGCCAGCAGCTTCATGGGAGAATCTAACTATGGCTACACCTTC